The clone carrying this T cell receptor beta chain was detected a few times. In assigning cohorts, the study relied on participant-reported clinical history. This sample stems from a study of blood T cell repertoires in COVID-19. The wider study: The United States, Italy and Spain supplied acute and convalescent COVID-19 samples. Sources were T cells, B-cell-depleted T cells, or PBMCs; the material itself was cDNA or gDNA.

The CDR3 totals 17 residues. The J segment lost 2 bases and the V segment lost 0 bases, leaving 7 bases of the junction unmatched. In germline, CDR1 is LGHNA, CDR2 YNFKEQ. Source study methods: Amplification of reference gene primers was used by the study to estimate nucleated cell counts. Libraries were prepared by immunoSEQ multiplex PCR; TCRdb keeps only in-frame clonotypes and omits some of them. The DNA was the basis for D and trimming; V, J and clone size are from that table. The sample shows 270,000 or so clones, roughly 84% of them seen only once. The gene calls are TRBV4-2 and TRBJ2-5; the match to TRBD2 covers 9 bases. Sequencing used PBMCs or T cells enriched from blood (not recorded which). This TCR derives from a man aged 50-59 years who had recovered from COVID-19. CDR3 DNA: TGTGCCAGCAGCCAAGATCCTGGCGGGGGGGGACAAGAGACCCAGTACTTC. Protein: CASSQDPGGGGQETQYF.